This TCR beta chain is from a study of response to subunit inactivated influenza vaccine. TCRdb analysed the RT-PCR reads with MiXCR anew, one entry per CDR3 protein. The sample includes about 700,000 distinct CDR3 sequences, around 14% of them seen just once. The CDR3 consists of 15 residues. V lost 3 bases and J lost 2; bases outside the gene matches: 6. Germline CDR1 and CDR2: SQVTM and ANQGSEA. Study-level results: T cells newly recruited by each seasonal influenza vaccination are few, the authors suggested.

This clonotype was seen many times. The antigen is unknown. The sequence was collected from a man aged 50-60 years who received an inactivated influenza vaccine. This sequence joins TRBV29-1 and TRBJ2-1; TRBD1 agrees at 8 bases. The source was PBMCs from blood, collected approximately 13 days after vaccination. The CDR3 DNA reads as TGCAGCGTTGACTTCGGGACAGGCCCCTACAATGAGCAGTTCTTC. Amino acid sequence: CSVDFGTGPYNEQFF.